This note documents a single T cell receptor beta chain sequence. The data are from a study of blood T cell repertoires in COVID-19. While infection was still active, Seattle patients were enrolled and then followed longitudinally. Clones were read by immunoSEQ multiplex PCR, and TCRdb kept only the in-frame ones, dropping some. The sample contains fewer than 600,000 clones, roughly 89% of which appear only once. What was sequenced was peripheral blood. This sequence originates from a young man with COVID-19, enrolled during active disease.

This chain's CDR3 is CASSQPGQTYTEAFF. CDR3 in DNA: TGCGCCAGCAGCCAACCGGGACAAACTTACACTGAAGCTTTCTTT. V gene TRBV4-1 combines with J gene TRBJ1-1; tentatively, D is TRBD1 (6 bases). V dropped 2 bases and J dropped 3 bases, with 13 bases sitting between them. CDR3 length: 15 amino acids. Germline assignment: CDR1 MGHRA and CDR2 YSYEKL.